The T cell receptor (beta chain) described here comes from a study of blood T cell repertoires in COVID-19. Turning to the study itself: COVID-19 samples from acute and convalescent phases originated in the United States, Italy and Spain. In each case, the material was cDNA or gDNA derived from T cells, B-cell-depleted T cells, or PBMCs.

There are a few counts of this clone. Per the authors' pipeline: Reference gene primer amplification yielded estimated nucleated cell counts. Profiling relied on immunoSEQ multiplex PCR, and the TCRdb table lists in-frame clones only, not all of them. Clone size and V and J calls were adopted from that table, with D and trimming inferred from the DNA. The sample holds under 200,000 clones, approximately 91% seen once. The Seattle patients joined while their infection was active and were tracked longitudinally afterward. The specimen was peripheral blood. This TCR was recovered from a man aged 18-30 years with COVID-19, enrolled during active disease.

The CDR3 DNA sequence: TGTGCCATCAGTCAATCGGCAGGGGGGAATCAGCCCCAGCATTTT. Encoded protein: CAISQSAGGNQPQHF. The chain has TRBV10-3 and TRBJ1-5; 7 nucleotides agree with TRBD1. Germline V gene data show CDR1 as ENHRY and CDR2 as SYGVKD. V gave up 5 bases and J gave up 4 bases; unmatched junction bases: 8. The CDR3 totals 15 residues.